The 2 T cell receptor beta chains given below trace back to one sample, sequenced in a study of cytomegalovirus exposure and HLA in healthy donors. Primers for the PCR totalled 60 Vbeta and 13 Jbeta. The protocol was immunoSEQ multiplex PCR, while the TCRdb copy is restricted to in-frame clones and leaves out a portion. Among around 200,000 clones listed, around 75% were seen once. The sequencing input was PBMCs. The origin of the receptors is a man in his forties in good health and CMV-seropositive.

This clone was found a few times. This sequence joins TRBV19 and TRBJ1-1; 7 bases agree with TRBD1. The germline CDR1 and CDR2 sequences are LNHDA and SQIVND (reference sequence). Trimming at V came to 4 bases and at J to 7 bases, leaving 0 bases not matched to a gene. This CDR3 has 11 amino acids. Here the CDR3 reads CASSRDSEAFF. CDR3 in DNA: TGTGCCAGTAGTAGGGACAGTGAAGCTTTCTTT.

The chain combines TRBV7-3 with TRBJ2-1, with a tentative D call TRBD2 (5 bases). The CDR3 is 16 residues long. The V end lost 5 bases, the J end lost 0 bases, and 14 bases lay between the germline ends. CDR1 and CDR2 (germline): SGHTA, FQGTGA. CDR3 loop: CASSHPRAGSYNEQFF. CDR3 in DNA: TGTGCCAGCAGCCACCCGAGGGCGGGCTCCTACAATGAGCAGTTCTTC.